The 19 T cell receptor beta chains given below trace back to one sample, sequenced in a study of beta chain features in type 1 diabetes. The isolated RNA, all of it, was reverse transcribed, so expressed TCRB transcripts were what got sequenced. Measured with immunoSEQ multiplex PCR; TCRdb has only the in-frame clones, and not every one. The table includes just over 600,000 clones, 15% to 18% detected once. The specimen sequenced was naive CD4+ T cells from blood. These receptors all come from a young man in good health.

This clone was picked up a small number of times. The chain combines TRBV10-3 with TRBJ1-6, with TRBD1 identical over 7 bases. CDR3 length: 17 residues. Germline V gene lookup returns CDR1 ENHRY and CDR2 SYGVKD. V lost 5 bases to trimming and J lost 0 bases; unmatched junction nucleotides: 7. The CDR3 loop is CAISSGQTSSYNSPLHF. CDR3 coding DNA: TGTGCCATCAGTTCGGGACAGACCAGCTCCTATAATTCACCCCTCCACTTT.

J is TRBJ2-3 and V is TRBV27; 10 bases agree with TRBD1. Trimming removed 5 bases from V and 2 bases from J; junction bases left unmatched: 7. Germline CDR1 and CDR2: MNHEY and SMNVEV (reference sequence). The CDR3 runs 16 residues. CDR3 loop: CASSPQGTGATDTQYF. For the CDR3, the DNA is TGTGCCAGCAGTCCCCAGGGGACAGGGGCCACAGATACGCAGTATTTT.

J is TRBJ2-3 and V is TRBV27; 7 bases fit TRBD2. The CDR3 extends over 16 amino acids. The V gene's germline CDR1 is MNHEY and CDR2 SMNVEV (reference sequence). V lost 2 bases, J lost 1 base, and 6 bases stayed unmatched. CDR3 protein: CASSLGASGRTDTQYF. The CDR3 region has the DNA TGTGCCAGCAGTTTAGGGGCTAGCGGACGCACAGATACGCAGTATTTT.

This clone was detected only a few times. This chain joins TRBV4-1 and TRBJ1-2; D might be TRBD1 (5 bases). V lost 5 bases, J lost 5 bases, and 12 bases lay in between. Germline V gene sequence: CDR1 MGHRA, CDR2 YSYEKL. The CDR3 runs to 13 residues. CDR3 sequence (DNA): TGCGCCAGCAGCGGCAGGGCGGTGTATGGCTACACCTTC. Its translation: CASSGRAVYGYTF.

About this clone: An end of the junction does not agree with germline; a read error may underlie this. V usage is TRBV2 and J usage is TRBJ1-2; D call uncertain. CDR3 length: 12 residues. From germline, CDR1 is SNHLY and CDR2 FYNNEI. The CDR3 protein is CASREANYGYTF. For the CDR3, the DNA is TGTGCCAGCAGGGAAGCTAACTATGGCTACACCTTC.

This chain uses TRBV5-1 with TRBJ2-7; TRBD2 matches at 9 bases. V shed 3 bases and J 3 bases; nucleotides not matched to a gene: 7. The CDR3 has 15 amino acids. CDR1 is SGHRS and CDR2 is YFSETQ in the germline V gene. This CDR3 reads CASSSLAGTLYEQYF. CDR3 in DNA: TGCGCCAGCAGCTCGCTAGCGGGAACCCTCTACGAGCAGTACTTC.

The J gene is TRBJ1-2, the V gene TRBV7-2; the match to TRBD1 covers 7 bases. The ends lost 5 bases at V and 3 bases at J; junction bases unmatched: 12. The germline gives CDR1 SGHTA, CDR2 FQGNSA. CDR3 length equals 16 residues. The CDR3 DNA reads TGTGCCAGCAGCACTTCGGACAGGATGGGTCACTATGGCTACACCTTC. Protein product: CASSTSDRMGHYGYTF.

V usage is TRBV18 and J usage is TRBJ2-7; 8 bases line up with TRBD2. The CDR3 is 15 residues long. Germline V lookup: CDR1 KGHSH, CDR2 LQKENI. Trimming took 3 bases from V and 1 from J; bases not matched to a gene: 5. The CDR3 reads CASSPPGRVSYEQYF. CDR3 nucleotide sequence: TGTGCCAGCTCACCCCCCGGGAGGGTGTCCTACGAGCAGTACTTC.

This clone was observed a few times. The chain joins TRBV2 to TRBJ1-5, with unresolved D. This CDR3 is built from 14 residues. Trimming took 1 base from V and 7 from J, leaving 11 bases between them. Germline CDR1 SNHLY, CDR2 FYNNEI. The CDR3 protein is CASSEDGSWQPQHF. DNA for the CDR3: TGTGCCAGCAGTGAAGACGGGAGTTGGCAGCCCCAGCATTTT.

Concerning this clone itself: An end of the junction does not agree with germline; a read error may underlie this. The chain couples TRBV9 to TRBJ2-1; a weak D match, TRBD2 (5 bases). Germline V gene sequence: CDR1 SGDLS, CDR2 YYNGEE. The CDR3 runs 15 residues. CDR3 bases: TGTGCCAGCAGCGAGACGGGGAGCTCCTACAATGAGCATTTCTTC. It codes for CASSETGSSYNEHFF.

The table lists this clone with a few counts. This chain joins TRBV5-1 and TRBJ2-1; 8 bases agree with TRBD2. Germline V lookup: CDR1 SGHRS, CDR2 YFSETQ. With V trimmed by 0 bases and J by 6 bases, 2 bases remained unmatched. The CDR3 has 14 residues. CDR3 in amino acids: CASSLGLALNEQFF. CDR3 DNA: TGCGCCAGCAGCTTGGGACTAGCGCTCAATGAGCAGTTCTTC.

The gene calls are TRBV7-8 and TRBJ2-3; TRBD2 matches at 11 bases. The CDR3 has 16 amino acids. The germline V gene has CDR1 SGHVS and CDR2 FQNEAQ. After removal of 5 bases from V and 1 base from J, the junction contained 5 bases not matched to a gene. CDR3 DNA: TGTGCCAGCAGCGGGTGGACTAGCGGGCGCACAGATACGCAGTATTTT. Protein: CASSGWTSGRTDTQYF.

This rearrangement joins TRBV7-2 to TRBJ1-2; 7 nucleotides agree with TRBD1. From germline, CDR1 is SGHTA and CDR2 FQGNSA. V gave up 1 base and J gave up 6 bases; unmatched junction bases: 2. The CDR3 covers 13 residues. CDR3 nucleotides: TGTGCCAGCAGCTTAGGACAGGGCCATGGCTACACCTTC. This sequence encodes CASSLGQGHGYTF.

The chain links TRBV4-1 to TRBJ1-2, with TRBD1 matching over 12 bases. The germline CDR1 and CDR2 sequences are MGHRA and YSYEKL. The junction had 6 bases not matched to a gene; V was cut back by 0 bases and J by 4 bases. CDR3 length equals 17 residues. This CDR3 is CASSQEGQGAWFYGYTF. The CDR3 coding sequence is TGCGCCAGCAGCCAAGAGGGACAGGGGGCTTGGTTCTATGGCTACACCTTC.

Ten or more counts support this clone. This rearrangement joins TRBV7-9 to TRBJ2-5; the D gene is possibly TRBD1 (5 bases). CDR1 and CDR2 from the germline V gene are SEHNR and FQNEAQ (reference sequence). V lost 5 bases and J lost 5, with 18 bases in between. The CDR3 sequence is 15 residues long. This chain's CDR3 is CASSQRTTASETQYF. The CDR3 bases are TGTGCCAGCAGCCAGAGGACGACAGCGTCGGAGACCCAGTACTTC.

The rearrangement joins TRBV14 to TRBJ2-3; D is unclear. The CDR3 runs 13 residues. From germline, CDR1 is SGHDN and CDR2 FVKESK. V was cut by 3 bases and J by 0 bases, with 4 bases left in between. The CDR3 sequence is CASSHPSTDTQYF. In nucleotides, the CDR3 is TGTGCCAGCAGCCACCCTAGCACAGATACGCAGTATTTT.

This clone has more than one count but fewer than ten. The gene calls are TRBV7-2 and TRBJ2-7; 8 positions agree with TRBD1. This CDR3 has 13 residues. After removal of 1 base from V and 12 bases from J, the junction contained 8 bases not matched to a gene. Germline lookup yields CDR1 SGHTA and CDR2 FQGNSA. The CDR3 spells CASSLVAQGDSYF. DNA of the CDR3: TGTGCCAGCAGCTTAGTTGCACAGGGGGACTCGTACTTC.

The rearrangement uses TRBV15 and TRBJ1-1; D gene unclear. Trimming stripped 1 base from V and 2 bases from J, with 11 bases between. CDR3 size: 15 residues. Germline-derived CDR1 and CDR2 are LNHNV and YYDKDF (reference sequence). Here the CDR3 DNA reads TGTGCCACCAGCAGAGCCGAACAGACCAACACTGAAGCTTTCTTT. Its translation: CATSRAEQTNTEAFF.

J is TRBJ1-1 and V is TRBV7-9; D perhaps matches TRBD1 (6 bases). Trimming removed 0 bases from V and 3 bases from J, with 11 bases in between. This CDR3 has 15 residues. Germline values: CDR1 SEHNR, CDR2 FQNEAQ (reference sequence). CDR3 protein: CASSLALGGDTEAFF. The DNA for the CDR3 is TGTGCCAGCAGCTTAGCGCTAGGGGGGGACACTGAAGCTTTCTTT.